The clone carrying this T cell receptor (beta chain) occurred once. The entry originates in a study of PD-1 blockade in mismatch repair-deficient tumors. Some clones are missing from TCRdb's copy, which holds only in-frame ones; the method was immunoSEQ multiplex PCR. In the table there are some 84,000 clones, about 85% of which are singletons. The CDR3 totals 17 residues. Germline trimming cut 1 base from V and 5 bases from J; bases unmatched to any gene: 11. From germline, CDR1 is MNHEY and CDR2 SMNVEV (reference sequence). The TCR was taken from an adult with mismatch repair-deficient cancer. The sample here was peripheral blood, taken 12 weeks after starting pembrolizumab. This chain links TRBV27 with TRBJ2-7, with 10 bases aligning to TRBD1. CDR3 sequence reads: CASSLLYPGQGTNEQYF. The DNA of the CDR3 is TGTGCCAGCAGTTTATTATACCCGGGACAGGGGACGAACGAGCAGTACTTC.